These 10 T cell receptor beta chains came from one sample sequenced in a study of identical twins. In TCRdb, the 5' RACE reads were re-called with MiXCR into one record per CDR3 protein. The data hold around 100,000 distinct CDR3 sequences, with 5.9% observed a single time. The sample comprised memory T cells sorted from blood. These receptors were taken from a woman between 50 and 59 years old in good health.

The table lists this clonotype with a few counts. This sequence joins TRBV7-9 and TRBJ1-1, with a weak D call TRBD1 (6 bases). The CDR3 is 13 amino acids. CDR1 SEHNR and CDR2 FQNEAQ come from the germline V gene (reference sequence). V was trimmed by 5 bases and J by 6 bases, leaving 13 bases between them. CDR3 nucleotide sequence: TGTGCCAGCAGCATCAACGACAGGCCTGAAGCTTTCTTT. This translates into CASSINDRPEAFF. Using reference TRBV7-9 and TRBJ1-1 for the parts outside the CDR3, the full variable domain is DTGVSQNPRHKITKRGQNVTFRCDPISEHNRLYWYRQTLGQGPEFLTYFQNEAQLEKSRLLSDRFSAERPKGSFSTLEIQRTEQGDSAMYLCASSINDRPEAFFGQGTRLTVV.

This clonotype was seen ten or more times. The rearrangement joins TRBV15 to TRBJ2-7; D is perhaps TRBD1 or TRBD2 (5 bases each). The germline V and J ends were trimmed by 1 base and 0 bases, with 7 bases remaining between them. The CDR3 length is 14 residues. Germline CDR1 and CDR2: LNHNV and YYDKDF (reference sequence). DNA for the CDR3: TGTGCCACCAGCAGAGGGGGGTCCTCCTACGAGCAGTACTTC. Protein product: CATSRGGSSYEQYF.

This clonotype showed up many times. The genes are TRBV7-7 and TRBJ2-3; no reliable D call. Trimming pared 5 bases from V and 9 bases from J, leaving 18 bases between. This CDR3 has 14 residues. Germline V gene data show CDR1 as SSHAT and CDR2 as FNYEAQ (reference sequence). The CDR3 reads CASSPDRSILTQYF. In DNA, the CDR3 is TGTGCCAGCAGCCCCGATAGATCGATCTTGACGCAGTATTTT.

This clonotype was detected many times. J is TRBJ2-5 and V is TRBV14; D is possibly TRBD1 (5 bases). Trimming pared 4 bases from V and 7 bases from J, leaving 10 bases between. The length of the CDR3 is 12 residues. Germline CDR1 SGHDN, CDR2 FVKESK. The CDR3 nucleotides read TGTGCCAGCAGCCGGGGCAGTGCGACCCAGTACTTC. Its protein product is CASSRGSATQYF.

This clonotype has a count of ten or more. J is TRBJ1-3 and V is TRBV7-9, with D uncertain. Germline V gene sequence: CDR1 SEHNR, CDR2 FQNEAQ (reference sequence). The CDR3 has 13 amino acids. V lost 1 base and J 2 bases, leaving 3 bases between the germline ends. In DNA, the CDR3 is TGTGCCAGCAGCTTAGGTCCTGGAAACACCATATATTTT. It encodes CASSLGPGNTIYF. The whole variable domain, remainder taken from reference TRBV7-9 and TRBJ1-3, is DTGVSQNPRHKITKRGQNVTFRCDPISEHNRLYWYRQTLGQGPEFLTYFQNEAQLEKSRLLSDRFSAERPKGSFSTLEIQRTEQGDSAMYLCASSLGPGNTIYFGEGSWLTVV.

V gene TRBV7-8 combines with J gene TRBJ2-7; the D call may be TRBD1 or TRBD2 (6 bases each). Germline V gene sequence: CDR1 SGHVS, CDR2 FQNEAQ. Trimming took 4 bases from V and 3 from J, leaving 19 bases between them. The CDR3 extends over 16 amino acids. The CDR3 protein is CASSSGGGGIGYEQYF. Here the CDR3 DNA reads TGTGCCAGCAGCTCCGGGGGCGGTGGAATTGGCTACGAGCAGTACTTC.

This clonotype has ten or more counts. The chain links TRBV9 to TRBJ2-3; 7 nucleotides agree with TRBD2. Germline values: CDR1 SGDLS, CDR2 YYNGEE. The V gene end was trimmed by 3 bases and the J gene end by 0 bases; junction bases not matched to a gene: 7. This CDR3 region has 16 residues. The CDR3 coding sequence is TGTGCCAGCAGCGATTCTAGCGGAAGTAGCACAGATACGCAGTATTTT. It is translated as CASSDSSGSSTDTQYF.

This clonotype was picked up many times. This chain joins TRBV24-1 and TRBJ1-1, with D tentatively TRBD1 (6 bases). Germline CDR1 KGHDR, CDR2 SFDVKD. This CDR3 is 13 amino acids long. Trimming stripped 0 bases from V and 10 bases from J, with 11 bases between. The CDR3 here is CATSDLIQGTAFF. The CDR3 DNA is TGTGCCACCAGTGATTTGATCCAGGGGACAGCTTTCTTT.

Many counts were recorded for this clonotype. The J gene is TRBJ2-3, the V gene TRBV7-8; no clear D. Germline lookup yields CDR1 SGHVS and CDR2 FQNEAQ. The V end was cut by 5 bases, the J end by 6 bases, with 15 bases between. This CDR3 region has 14 residues. This CDR3 reads CASSGPGRPDTQYF. In DNA, the CDR3 is TGTGCCAGCAGCGGGCCGGGTCGTCCCGATACGCAGTATTTT. Full variable domain (rest looked up from reference TRBV7-8 and TRBJ2-3): GAGVSQSPRYKVAKRGQDVALRCDPISGHVSLFWYQQALGQGPEFLTYFQNEAQLDKSGLPSDRFFAERPEGSVSTLKIQRTQQEDSAVYLCASSGPGRPDTQYFGPGTRLTVL.

This clonotype came up many times. The V gene is TRBV5-1, the J gene TRBJ1-4; possibly TRBD1 for D (6 bases). The germline CDR1 and CDR2 sequences are SGHRS and YFSETQ. The V end was cut by 3 bases, the J end by 3 bases, with 12 bases between. The CDR3 runs 15 residues. The chain's CDR3 is CASSSTGQANEKLFF. CDR3 DNA sequence: TGCGCCAGCAGCTCCACGGGACAAGCTAATGAAAAACTGTTTTTT.